The TCR beta chain under discussion was sequenced for a study of control samples from healthy donors and cancer patients. Using immunoSEQ multiplex PCR, the repertoire was profiled, and TCRdb retains in-frame clones only, with some absent. This table has 6,000 or so clones, 55% to 85% appearing once. For this clone: The germline gene is not matched at one end of the junction; a read error may be the cause. The identical CDR3 is also encoded by other nucleotide sequences in the sample.

The CDR3 runs 14 residues. Germline loops: CDR1 MNHNY, CDR2 SVGAGI (reference sequence). The chain recombines TRBV6-6 with TRBJ2-1; D remains unclear. Sequencing was performed on formalin-fixed, paraffin-embedded tissue. This TCR came from a male donor with melanoma. The CDR3 coding sequence is TGTGCCAGCAGTTACGAGTATTCCTACAATGAGCAATTCTTC. This codes for CASSYEYSYNEQFF.